This record covers a single T cell receptor beta chain. Its antigen remains unknown. TCRdb's table, derived via immunoSEQ multiplex PCR, lists solely in-frame clones and lacks some. The sample contains some 80,000 clones, 86% of which appear only once. Germline CDR1 and CDR2: LNHDA and SQIVND (reference sequence). Trimming removed 1 base from V and 5 bases from J; junction bases left unmatched: 7. CDR3 length: 16 residues. This sample is drawn from a study of T cell responses to AZD1222 COVID-19 vaccine. Study conclusions and caveats: It was only five to seven AZD1222 recipients who were seropositive at baseline. Reports say nearly half of spike-specific TCRs go after unmutated variant regions. Most donors were white British and more were female, and clonal diversity was possibly underestimated.

Sequences were derived from peripheral blood, sampled on day 0 of AZD1222 vaccination. The sequence came from an adult in good health. The chain has TRBV19 and TRBJ2-5; the match to TRBD1 covers 10 bases. The CDR3 is CASSIGPDRGPETQYF. In DNA, the CDR3 is TGTGCCAGTAGTATAGGACCTGACAGGGGGCCGGAGACCCAGTACTTC. The full variable domain, completed using reference TRBV19 and TRBJ2-5, is DGGITQSPKYLFRKEGQNVTLSCEQNLNHDAMYWYRQDPGQGLRLIYYSQIVNDFQKGDIAEGYSVSREKKESFPLTVTSAQKNPTAFYLCASSIGPDRGPETQYFGPGTRLLVL.